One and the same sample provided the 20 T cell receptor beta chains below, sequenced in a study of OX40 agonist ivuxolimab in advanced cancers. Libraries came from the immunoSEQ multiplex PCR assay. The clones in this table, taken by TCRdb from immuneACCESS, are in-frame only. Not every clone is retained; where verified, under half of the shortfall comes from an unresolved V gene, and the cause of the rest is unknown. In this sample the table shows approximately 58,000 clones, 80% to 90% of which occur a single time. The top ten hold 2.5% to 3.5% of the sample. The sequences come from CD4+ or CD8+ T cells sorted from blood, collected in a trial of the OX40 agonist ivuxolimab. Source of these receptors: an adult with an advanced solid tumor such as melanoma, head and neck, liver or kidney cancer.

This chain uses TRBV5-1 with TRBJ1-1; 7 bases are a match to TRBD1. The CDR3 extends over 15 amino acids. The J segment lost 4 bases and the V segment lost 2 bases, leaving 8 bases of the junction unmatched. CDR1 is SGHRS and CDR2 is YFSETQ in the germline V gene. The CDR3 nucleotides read TGCGCCAGCAGCTTAGAGAGACAGGGTTCCACTGAAGCTTTCTTT. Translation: CASSLERQGSTEAFF.

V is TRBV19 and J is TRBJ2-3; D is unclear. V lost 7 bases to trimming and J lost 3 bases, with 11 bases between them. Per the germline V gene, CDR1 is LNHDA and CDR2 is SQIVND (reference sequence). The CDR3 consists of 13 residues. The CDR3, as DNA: TGTGCCAGTATATGGGTAGGTACAGATACGCAGTATTTT. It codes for CASIWVGTDTQYF. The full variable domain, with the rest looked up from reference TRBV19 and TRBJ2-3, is DGGITQSPKYLFRKEGQNVTLSCEQNLNHDAMYWYRQDPGQGLRLIYYSQIVNDFQKGDIAEGYSVSREKKESFPLTVTSAQKNPTAFYLCASIWVGTDTQYFGPGTRLTVL.

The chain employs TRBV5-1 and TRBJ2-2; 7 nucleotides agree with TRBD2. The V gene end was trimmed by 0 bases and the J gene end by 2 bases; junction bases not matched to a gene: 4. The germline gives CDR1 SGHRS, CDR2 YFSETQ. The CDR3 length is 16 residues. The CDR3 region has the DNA TGCGCCAGCAGCTTGGTTGCTAGCGGAAACACCGGGGAGCTGTTTTTT. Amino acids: CASSLVASGNTGELFF.

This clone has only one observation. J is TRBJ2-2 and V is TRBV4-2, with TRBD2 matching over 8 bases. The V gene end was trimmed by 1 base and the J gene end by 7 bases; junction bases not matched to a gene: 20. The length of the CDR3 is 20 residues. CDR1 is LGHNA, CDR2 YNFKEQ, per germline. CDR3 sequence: CASSQGSFQAGEGGGGELFF. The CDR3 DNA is TGTGCCAGCAGCCAAGGATCGTTCCAAGCGGGAGAGGGGGGAGGCGGGGAGCTGTTTTTT.

The CDR3 spells CASSPRDVSGGDTQYF. The CDR3 DNA follows: TGTGCCAGCAGCCCGAGGGACGTCTCTGGGGGAGATACGCAGTATTTT. The V call is TRBV7-2, the J call TRBJ2-3; D tentatively reads TRBD1 or TRBD2 (5 bases each). CDR3 size: 16 residues. V lost 5 bases and J lost 5, with 20 bases in between. In germline, CDR1 is SGHTA, CDR2 FQGNSA.

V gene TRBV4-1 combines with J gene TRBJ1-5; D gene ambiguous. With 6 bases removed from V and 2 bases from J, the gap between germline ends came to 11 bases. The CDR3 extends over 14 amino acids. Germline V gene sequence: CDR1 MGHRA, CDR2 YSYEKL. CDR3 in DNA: TGCGCCAGCAGTTGGGATGCCGGCAATCAGCCCCAGCATTTT. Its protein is CASSWDAGNQPQHF.

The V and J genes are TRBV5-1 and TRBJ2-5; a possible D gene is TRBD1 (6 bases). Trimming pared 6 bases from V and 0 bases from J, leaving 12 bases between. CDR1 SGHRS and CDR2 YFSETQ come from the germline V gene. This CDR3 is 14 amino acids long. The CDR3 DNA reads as TGCGCCAGCAAGCGTGGACAGAACCAAGAGACCCAGTACTTC. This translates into CASKRGQNQETQYF.

DNA of the CDR3: TGTGCCAGCAGCCCCGGGACAGGGGTGGCTTTCTTT. This codes for CASSPGTGVAFF. The chain combines TRBV7-3 with TRBJ1-1; TRBD1 agrees at 10 bases. The CDR3 is 12 amino acids. The V gene end was trimmed by 5 bases and the J gene end by 11 bases; junction bases not matched to a gene: 5. Germline CDR1 SGHTA, CDR2 FQGTGA.

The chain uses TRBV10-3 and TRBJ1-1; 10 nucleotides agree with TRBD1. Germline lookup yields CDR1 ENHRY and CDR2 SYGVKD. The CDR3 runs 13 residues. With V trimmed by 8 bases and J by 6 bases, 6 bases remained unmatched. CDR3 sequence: CAIGAGQGSEAFF. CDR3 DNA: TGTGCCATCGGAGCGGGACAGGGGTCTGAAGCTTTCTTT.

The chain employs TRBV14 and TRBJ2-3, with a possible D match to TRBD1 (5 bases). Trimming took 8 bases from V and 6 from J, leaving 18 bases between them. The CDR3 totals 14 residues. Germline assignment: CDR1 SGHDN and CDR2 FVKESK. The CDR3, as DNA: TGTGCCAGCGCTTTTATGGGGCTCGCGGATACGCAGTATTTT. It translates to CASAFMGLADTQYF.

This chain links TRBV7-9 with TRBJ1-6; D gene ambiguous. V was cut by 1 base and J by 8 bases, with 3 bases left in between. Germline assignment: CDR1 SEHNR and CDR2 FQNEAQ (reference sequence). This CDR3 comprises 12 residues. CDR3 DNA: TGTGCCAGCAGCTTAGTAGATTCACCCCTCCACTTT. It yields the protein CASSLVDSPLHF.

The CDR3 loop reads CASSPRTGPNTEAFF. The CDR3 DNA is TGCGCCAGCAGCCCTCGGACAGGGCCGAACACTGAAGCTTTCTTT. The chain combines TRBV4-1 with TRBJ1-1; 8 bases map to TRBD1. The J segment lost 1 base and the V segment lost 4 bases, leaving 5 bases of the junction unmatched. CDR1 is MGHRA and CDR2 is YSYEKL in the germline V gene. CDR3 length: 15 residues.

Here the CDR3 reads CASSPEREQFF. In DNA, the CDR3 is TGCGCCAGCAGCCCCGAGAGGGAGCAGTTCTTC. The V gene is TRBV5-1, the J gene TRBJ2-1; D gene ambiguous. The V gene lost 4 bases and the J gene lost 10 bases, with 9 bases spanning the gap. The CDR3 totals 11 residues. Looked up from germline, CDR1 is SGHRS and CDR2 is YFSETQ.

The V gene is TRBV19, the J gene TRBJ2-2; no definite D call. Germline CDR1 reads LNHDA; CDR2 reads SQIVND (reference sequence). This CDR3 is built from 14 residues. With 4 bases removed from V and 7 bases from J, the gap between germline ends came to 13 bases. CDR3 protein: CASSRKVLGGELFF. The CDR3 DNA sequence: TGTGCCAGTAGTAGGAAGGTTCTCGGCGGGGAGCTGTTTTTT.

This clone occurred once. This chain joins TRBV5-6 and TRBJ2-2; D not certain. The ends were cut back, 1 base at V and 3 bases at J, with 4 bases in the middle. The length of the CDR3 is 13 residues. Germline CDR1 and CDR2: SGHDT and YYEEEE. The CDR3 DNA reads TGTGCCAGCAGCTTGCTTTACACCGGGGAGCTGTTTTTT. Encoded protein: CASSLLYTGELFF.

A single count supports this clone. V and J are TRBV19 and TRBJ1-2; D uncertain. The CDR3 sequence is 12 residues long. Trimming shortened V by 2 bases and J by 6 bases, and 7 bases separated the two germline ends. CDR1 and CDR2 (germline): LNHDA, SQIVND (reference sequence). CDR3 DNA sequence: TGTGCCAGTAGTATAAAGGGTAATGGCTACACCTTC. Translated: CASSIKGNGYTF.

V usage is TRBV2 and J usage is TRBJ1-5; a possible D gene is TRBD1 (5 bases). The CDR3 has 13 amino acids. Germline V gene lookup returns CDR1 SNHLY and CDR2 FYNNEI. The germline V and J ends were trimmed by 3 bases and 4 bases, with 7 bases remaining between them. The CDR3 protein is CASSDPGNQPQHF. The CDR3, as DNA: TGTGCCAGCAGTGATCCAGGGAATCAGCCCCAGCATTTT.

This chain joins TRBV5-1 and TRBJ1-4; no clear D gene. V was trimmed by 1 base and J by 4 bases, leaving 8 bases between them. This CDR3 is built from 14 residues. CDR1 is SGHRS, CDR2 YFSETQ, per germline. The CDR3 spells CASSLSQDNEKLFF. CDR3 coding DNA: TGCGCCAGCAGCTTGTCGCAGGATAATGAAAAACTGTTTTTT.

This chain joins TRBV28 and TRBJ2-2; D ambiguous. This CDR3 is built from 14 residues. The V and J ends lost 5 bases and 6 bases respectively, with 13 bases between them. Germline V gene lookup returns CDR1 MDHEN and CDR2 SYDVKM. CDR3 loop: CASSHPTFPGELFF. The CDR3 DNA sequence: TGTGCCAGCAGTCACCCGACCTTTCCCGGGGAGCTGTTTTTT. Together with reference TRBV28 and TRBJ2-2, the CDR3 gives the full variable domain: DVKVTQSSRYLVKRTGEKVFLECVQDMDHENMFWYRQDPGLGLRLIYFSYDVKMKEKGDIPEGYSVSREKKERFSLILESASTNQTSMYLCASSHPTFPGELFFGEGSRLTVL.

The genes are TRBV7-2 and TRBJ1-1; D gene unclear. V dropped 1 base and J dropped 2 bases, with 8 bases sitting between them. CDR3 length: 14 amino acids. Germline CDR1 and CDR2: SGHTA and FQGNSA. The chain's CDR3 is CASSLGIINTEAFF. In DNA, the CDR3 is TGTGCCAGCAGCTTAGGGATTATCAACACTGAAGCTTTCTTT.